Each of the 15 T cell receptor beta chains below was sequenced from the same sample in a study of neoadjuvant anti-PD-1 for oral cavity cancer. The repertoire was sequenced with immunoSEQ multiplex PCR; TCRdb's copy has only in-frame clones and lacks some. Among under 15,000 clones listed, around 69% were seen once. The source was PBMCs, collected before nivolumab (anti-PD-1) treatment. These receptors were obtained from a person between 40 and 85 years old with oral cavity squamous cell carcinoma.

The V and J genes are TRBV4-1 and TRBJ2-3; no clear D. The length of the CDR3 is 16 residues. Germline CDR1 MGHRA, CDR2 YSYEKL. V was clipped by 1 base and J by 5 bases, with 16 bases between them. The CDR3: CASSQVNMGWGDTQYF. CDR3 in DNA: TGCGCCAGCAGCCAAGTCAACATGGGGTGGGGAGATACGCAGTATTTT.

The chain uses TRBV6-5 and TRBJ2-7; 9 bases are shared with TRBD1. This CDR3 is built from 12 residues. The V segment lost 7 bases and the J segment 3 bases; nucleotides outside the gene matches: 1. Germline V gene sequence: CDR1 MNHEY, CDR2 SVGAGI. The CDR3 sequence: CASTDRGYEQYF. DNA of the CDR3: TGTGCCAGCACGGACAGGGGCTACGAGCAGTACTTC.

The rearrangement links TRBV7-9 to TRBJ2-6; D is ambiguous. Germline loops: CDR1 SEHNR, CDR2 FQNEAQ (reference sequence). The CDR3 length is 13 residues. Trimming stripped 9 bases from V and 4 bases from J, with 10 bases between. CDR3 nucleotide sequence: TGTGCCAGTTTCCCAGCCGGGGCCAACGTCCTGACTTTC. Translating gives CASFPAGANVLTF.

V is TRBV5-1 and J is TRBJ1-1; D is undetermined. The V gene lost 6 bases and the J gene lost 3 bases, with 12 bases spanning the gap. Germline V gene data show CDR1 as SGHRS and CDR2 as YFSETQ. The CDR3 extends over 13 amino acids. In nucleotides, the CDR3 is TGCGCCAGCATGATTGGGAGGGACACTGAAGCTTTCTTT. Its protein product is CASMIGRDTEAFF.

This chain joins TRBV15 and TRBJ1-5; 8 bases align to TRBD1. The trim removed 4 bases at V and 2 bases at J, leaving 4 bases unmatched. The CDR3 spans 15 residues. Per germline, CDR1 LNHNV and CDR2 YYDKDF (reference sequence). For the CDR3, the DNA is TGTGCCACCAGCAAGACAGGGGTGGGCAATCAGCCCCAGCATTTT. It is translated as CATSKTGVGNQPQHF.

The J gene is TRBJ2-6, the V gene TRBV19; TRBD1 aligns across 7 bases. After removal of 2 bases from V and 7 bases from J, the junction contained 8 bases not matched to a gene. Germline CDR1 is LNHDA and CDR2 is SQIVND (reference sequence). The CDR3 has 16 amino acids. In DNA, the CDR3 is TGTGCCAGTAGTATACCCCAGGGGGTTGGAGCCAACGTCCTGACTTTC. This gives the protein CASSIPQGVGANVLTF.

The chain recombines TRBV5-1 with TRBJ2-7, with D unclear. Germline V gene lookup returns CDR1 SGHRS and CDR2 YFSETQ. This CDR3 is built from 14 residues. V lost 2 bases to trimming and J lost 2 bases, with 11 bases between them. The CDR3 DNA is TGCGCCAGCAGCTTAGAGACTTCGACCTACGAGCAGTACTTC. Translated, it gives CASSLETSTYEQYF.

This clone was counted only a few times. CDR3 in amino acids: CASSLGAGVYNEQFF. CDR3 DNA sequence: TGTGCCAGCAGCTTGGGAGCGGGAGTGTACAATGAGCAGTTCTTC. The V call is TRBV7-8, the J call TRBJ2-1; TRBD2 agrees at 8 bases. CDR1 and CDR2 from the germline V gene are SGHVS and FQNEAQ. CDR3 length: 15 amino acids. Germline trimming cut 3 bases from V and 4 bases from J; bases unmatched to any gene: 5.

V gene TRBV7-3 combines with J gene TRBJ1-2, with a weak D call TRBD1 (5 bases). The CDR3 runs to 14 residues. V lost 4 bases and J lost 4, with 13 bases in between. The germline V gene has CDR1 SGHTA and CDR2 FQGTGA. The CDR3 DNA follows: TGTGCCAGCAGCTCTCAGAGGGGCTCCTATGGCTACACCTTC. Translating gives CASSSQRGSYGYTF.

The chain couples TRBV7-2 to TRBJ2-7, with 7 bases lining up with TRBD2. The germline CDR1 and CDR2 sequences are SGHTA and FQGNSA. The length of the CDR3 is 14 residues. Germline trimming cut 3 bases from V and 3 bases from J; bases unmatched to any gene: 5. CDR3 in DNA: TGTGCCAGCAGCTTCCGGGAGGTTTACTACGAGCAGTACTTC. It codes for CASSFREVYYEQYF.

The gene calls are TRBV2 and TRBJ2-5; 7 bases map to TRBD1. Germline V gene sequence: CDR1 SNHLY, CDR2 FYNNEI. The J segment lost 5 bases and the V segment lost 6 bases, leaving 6 bases of the junction unmatched. The CDR3 has 13 residues. The CDR3: CASRFDRAETQYF. The CDR3 DNA is TGTGCCAGCAGGTTTGACAGGGCTGAGACCCAGTACTTC. Drawing the rest from reference TRBV2 and TRBJ2-5, the complete variable domain is EPEVTQTPSHQVTQMGQEVILRCVPISNHLYFYWYRQILGQKVEFLVSFYNNEISEKSEIFDDQFSVERPDGSNFTLKIRSTKLEDSAMYFCASRFDRAETQYFGPGTRLLVL.

This chain's CDR3 is CASSLTSGGRETQYF. The CDR3, as DNA: TGTGCCAGCAGCTTGACTAGCGGGGGGAGAGAGACCCAGTACTTC. The V and J genes are TRBV13 and TRBJ2-5, with 13 positions matching TRBD2. There are 15 residues in the CDR3. Losses at the gene ends were 3 bases for V and 4 bases for J; bases not matched to a gene: 2. Per the germline V gene, CDR1 is PRHDT and CDR2 is FYEKMQ (reference sequence).

This clone was observed a handful of times. The chain combines TRBV29-1 with TRBJ1-2; 12 bases are a match to TRBD1. CDR1 is SQVTM, CDR2 ANQGSEA, per germline. The CDR3 is 14 amino acids. V was pared by 2 bases and J by 6 bases, with 4 bases of the junction left unmatched. CDR3 DNA: TGCAGCGTTGAAAGGGACAGGGGGCATAATGGCTACACCTTC. Amino acids: CSVERDRGHNGYTF.

The J gene is TRBJ2-5, the V gene TRBV7-9, with 7 bases fitting TRBD2. Germline assignment: CDR1 SEHNR and CDR2 FQNEAQ (reference sequence). The CDR3 spans 15 residues. V trimming: 0 bases; J trimming: 4 bases; junction bases outside the gene matches: 5. The DNA for the CDR3 is TGTGCCAGCAGCTTAGCGGGAGGGAGAGTAGAGACCCAGTACTTC. This sequence encodes CASSLAGGRVETQYF.

This sequence joins TRBV28 and TRBJ1-1, with D maybe TRBD1 (5 bases). Trimming removed 6 bases at V and 11 bases at J, with 16 bases between. Germline V gene sequence: CDR1 MDHEN, CDR2 SYDVKM. The CDR3 length is 12 residues. CDR3 residues: CASRPSPGGAFF. The CDR3 DNA is TGTGCCAGCAGACCCTCGCCCGGGGGGGCTTTCTTT.